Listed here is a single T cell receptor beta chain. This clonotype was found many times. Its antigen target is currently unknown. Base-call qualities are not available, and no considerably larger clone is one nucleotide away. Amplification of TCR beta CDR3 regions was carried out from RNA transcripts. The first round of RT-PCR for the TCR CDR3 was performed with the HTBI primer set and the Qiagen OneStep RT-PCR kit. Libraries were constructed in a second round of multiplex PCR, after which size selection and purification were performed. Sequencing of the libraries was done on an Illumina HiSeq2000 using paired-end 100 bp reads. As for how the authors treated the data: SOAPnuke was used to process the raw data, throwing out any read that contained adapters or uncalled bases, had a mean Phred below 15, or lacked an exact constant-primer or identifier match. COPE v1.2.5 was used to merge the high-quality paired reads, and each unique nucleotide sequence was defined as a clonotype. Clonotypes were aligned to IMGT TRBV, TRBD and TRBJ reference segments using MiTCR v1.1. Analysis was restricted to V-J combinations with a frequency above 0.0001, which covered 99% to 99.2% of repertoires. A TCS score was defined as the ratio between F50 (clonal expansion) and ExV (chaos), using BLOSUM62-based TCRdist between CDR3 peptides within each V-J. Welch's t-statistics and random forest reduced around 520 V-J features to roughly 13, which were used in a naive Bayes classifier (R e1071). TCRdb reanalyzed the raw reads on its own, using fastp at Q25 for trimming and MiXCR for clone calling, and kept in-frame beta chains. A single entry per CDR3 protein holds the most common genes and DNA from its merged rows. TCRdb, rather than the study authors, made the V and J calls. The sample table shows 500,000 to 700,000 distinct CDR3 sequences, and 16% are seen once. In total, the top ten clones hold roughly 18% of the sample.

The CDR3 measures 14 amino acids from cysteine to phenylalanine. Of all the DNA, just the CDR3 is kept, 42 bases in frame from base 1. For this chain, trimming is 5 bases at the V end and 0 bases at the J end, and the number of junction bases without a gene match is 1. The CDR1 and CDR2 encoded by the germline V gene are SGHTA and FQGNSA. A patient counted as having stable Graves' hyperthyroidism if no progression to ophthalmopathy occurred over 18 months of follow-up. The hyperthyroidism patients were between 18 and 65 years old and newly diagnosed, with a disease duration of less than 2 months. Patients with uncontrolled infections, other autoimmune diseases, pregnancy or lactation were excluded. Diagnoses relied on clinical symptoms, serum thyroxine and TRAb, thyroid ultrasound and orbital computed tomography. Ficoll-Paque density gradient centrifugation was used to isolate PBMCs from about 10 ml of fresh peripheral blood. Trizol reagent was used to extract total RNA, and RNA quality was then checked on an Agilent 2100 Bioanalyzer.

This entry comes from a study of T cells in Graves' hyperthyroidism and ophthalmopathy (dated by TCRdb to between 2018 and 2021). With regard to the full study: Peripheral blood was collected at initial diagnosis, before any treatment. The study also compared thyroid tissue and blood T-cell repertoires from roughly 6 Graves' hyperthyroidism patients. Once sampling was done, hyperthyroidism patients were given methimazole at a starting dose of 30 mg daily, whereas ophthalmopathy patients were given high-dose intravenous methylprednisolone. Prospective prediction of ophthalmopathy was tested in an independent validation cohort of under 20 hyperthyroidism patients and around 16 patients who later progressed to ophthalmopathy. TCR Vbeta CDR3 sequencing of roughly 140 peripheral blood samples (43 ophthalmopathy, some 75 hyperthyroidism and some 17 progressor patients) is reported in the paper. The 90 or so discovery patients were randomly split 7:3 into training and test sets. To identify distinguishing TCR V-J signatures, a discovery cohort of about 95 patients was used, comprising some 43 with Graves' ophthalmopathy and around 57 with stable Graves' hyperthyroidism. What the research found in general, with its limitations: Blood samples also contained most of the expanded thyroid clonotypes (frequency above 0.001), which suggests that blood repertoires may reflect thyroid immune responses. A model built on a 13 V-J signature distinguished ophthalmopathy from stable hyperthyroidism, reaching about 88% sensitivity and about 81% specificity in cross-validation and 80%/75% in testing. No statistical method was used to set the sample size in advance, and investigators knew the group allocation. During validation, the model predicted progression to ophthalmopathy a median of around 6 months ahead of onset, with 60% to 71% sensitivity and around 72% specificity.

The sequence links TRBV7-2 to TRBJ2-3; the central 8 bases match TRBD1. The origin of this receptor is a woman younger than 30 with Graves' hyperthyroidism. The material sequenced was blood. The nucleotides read TGTGCCAGCAGCGCAGGGGGCAGCACAGATACGCAGTATTTT. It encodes CASSAGGSTDTQYF.